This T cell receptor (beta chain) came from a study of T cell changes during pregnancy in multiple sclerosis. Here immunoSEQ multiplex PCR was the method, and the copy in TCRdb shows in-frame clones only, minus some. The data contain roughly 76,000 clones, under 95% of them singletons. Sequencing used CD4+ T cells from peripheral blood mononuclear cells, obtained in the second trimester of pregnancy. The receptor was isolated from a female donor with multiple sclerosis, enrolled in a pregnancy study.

The DNA of the CDR3 is TGTGCCAGCAGCCCCCGCAATGAGCAGTTCTTC. This sequence encodes CASSPRNEQFF. The chain joins TRBV7-9 to TRBJ2-1, with D unclear. V was trimmed by 5 bases and J by 6 bases, leaving 5 bases between them. This CDR3 region has 11 residues. Germline loops: CDR1 SEHNR, CDR2 FQNEAQ (reference sequence).